The 20 T cell receptor beta chains in this list originate from one sample, sequenced in a study of blood T cells in healthy people across ages. Then a second PCR, running roughly 7 to 12 cycles, was carried out with a sample-barcoded 5' primer and a J-beta primer mix. MiXCR, run by TCRdb on the 5' RACE reads, gives a single entry per CDR3 protein. The repertoire holds over 600,000 distinct CDR3 sequences, with roughly three fifths as singletons. The sample taken for sequencing was blood. The receptors shown here come from a man in his forties in good health.

The chain links TRBV7-6 to TRBJ2-5, with D perhaps assigned TRBD1 or TRBD2 (5 bases each). The germline gives CDR1 SGHVS, CDR2 FNYEAQ. The ends were cut back, 3 bases at V and 3 bases at J, with 14 bases in the middle. The CDR3 covers 15 residues. The CDR3 DNA follows: TGTGCCAGCAGCTTTGGGACCGACCCTAAAGAGACCCAGTACTTC. It translates to CASSFGTDPKETQYF.

This clonotype came up a few times. J is TRBJ1-1 and V is TRBV7-2; perhaps TRBD1 as D (5 bases). Per the germline V gene, CDR1 is SGHTA and CDR2 is FQGNSA. This CDR3 spans 14 amino acids. V lost 7 bases and J 5 bases, leaving 17 bases between the germline ends. The CDR3 sequence: CASTSGGMRTEAFF. CDR3 in DNA: TGTGCCAGCACCTCGGGGGGGATGCGGACTGAAGCTTTCTTT.

The chain joins TRBV2 to TRBJ2-4; tentatively, D is TRBD1 (5 bases). Judging by the DNA end, TRBJ2-5 fits better; the J call may be wrong. The CDR3 has 15 residues. Germline-derived CDR1 and CDR2 are SNHLY and FYNNEI. DNA of the CDR3: TGTGCCAGCAGTAAAAGAGTCAGGGTGGAGGAGACCCAGTACTTC. It translates to CASSKRVRVEETQYF.

This clonotype occurred a few times. The gene calls are TRBV3-1 and TRBJ2-7; no clear D gene. The germline V gene encodes CDR1 LGHDT and CDR2 YNNKEL (reference sequence). Trimming removed 1 base from V and 4 bases from J, with 17 bases in between. CDR3 length: 16 amino acids. The CDR3, as DNA: TGTGCCAGCAGCCAAGGAGACATGACATATCCTTACGAGCAGTACTTC. Its translation is CASSQGDMTYPYEQYF.

The chain has TRBV27 and TRBJ1-6; D call uncertain. The CDR3 runs to 17 residues. The V end lost 2 bases, the J end lost 2 bases, and 13 bases lay between the germline ends. Germline V gives CDR1 MNHEY, CDR2 SMNVEV (reference sequence). The CDR3 spells CASSLKPGRTYNSPLHF. The CDR3 nucleotides are TGTGCCAGCAGTTTAAAACCGGGGAGGACCTATAATTCACCCCTCCACTTT.

The chain uses TRBV10-3 and TRBJ2-5; 13 nucleotides match TRBD2. The CDR3 loop spans 13 amino acids. V lost 6 bases to trimming and J lost 12 bases; unmatched junction nucleotides: 7. The germline CDR1 and CDR2 sequences are ENHRY and SYGVKD. The CDR3 reads CAIRELAGGAEYF. In DNA form, the CDR3 reads TGTGCCATCAGAGAACTAGCGGGAGGGGCGGAGTACTTC.

Only a few counts were recorded for this clonotype. The chain links TRBV3-1 to TRBJ2-7, with D perhaps matching TRBD1 or TRBD2 (5 bases each). Germline assignment: CDR1 LGHDT and CDR2 YNNKEL (reference sequence). The CDR3 is 14 amino acids. V was pared by 3 bases and J by 5 bases, with 14 bases between. The CDR3 DNA is TGTGCCAGCAGCCACCCGGGACCGAGAAACGAGCAGTACTTC. Residues: CASSHPGPRNEQYF.

Concerning this clonotype itself: Since the CDR3 does not end with the conserved phenylalanine or tryptophan, this likely comes from a read error. This chain links TRBV5-1 with TRBJ2-7; 9 nucleotides agree with TRBD1. J lost 5 bases, V lost 4 bases, and 7 bases had no gene match. The CDR3 extends over 14 amino acids. Germline-derived CDR1 and CDR2 are SGHRS and YFSETQ. CDR3 amino acids: CASSPGTGKNEQYY. Written as DNA, the CDR3 is TGCGCCAGCAGCCCGGGGACAGGGAAAAACGAGCAGTACTAC.

V usage is TRBV5-1 and J usage is TRBJ1-6, with D possibly matching TRBD1 (5 bases). The CDR3 contains 14 residues. Trimming took 3 bases from V and 9 from J, leaving 13 bases between them. Germline CDR1 and CDR2: SGHRS and YFSETQ. CDR3 in amino acids: CASSYETDFSPLHF. The DNA of the CDR3 is TGCGCCAGCAGCTATGAGACAGATTTTTCACCCCTCCACTTT.

This CDR3 reads CATARRGGGEQYF. The CDR3, as DNA: TGTGCCACCGCACGGCGGGGGGGTGGCGAGCAGTACTTC. The chain couples TRBV11-2 to TRBJ2-7; 9 positions agree with TRBD2. This CDR3 contains 13 residues. The V gene end was trimmed by 10 bases and the J gene end by 6 bases; junction bases not matched to a gene: 10. CDR1 is SGHAT, CDR2 FQNNGV, per germline.

The rearrangement links TRBV28 to TRBJ2-7, with TRBD1 identical over 7 bases. V lost 5 bases, J lost 5 bases, and 15 bases stayed unmatched. The CDR3 sequence is 16 residues long. Looked up from germline, CDR1 is MDHEN and CDR2 is SYDVKM. The CDR3 protein is CASSPTRDSVFDEQYF. In nucleotides, the CDR3 is TGTGCCAGCAGTCCCACCCGGGACAGTGTTTTCGACGAGCAGTACTTC.

This clonotype was picked up a small number of times. CDR3 sequence reads: CASSQGRDQETQYF. The CDR3 nucleotides are TGCGCCAGCAGTCAGGGTAGGGATCAAGAGACCCAGTACTTC. The rearrangement uses TRBV10-2 and TRBJ2-5, with a possible D match to TRBD1 (5 bases). CDR3 length equals 14 residues. Trimming took 5 bases from V and 2 from J, leaving 12 bases between them. Germline loops: CDR1 WSHSY, CDR2 SAAADI.

This clonotype appeared a few times. This rearrangement joins TRBV25-1 to TRBJ1-6; D may be TRBD1 (5 bases). Germline values: CDR1 MGHDK, CDR2 SYGVNS. The CDR3 runs to 14 residues. The V end was cut by 4 bases, the J end by 7 bases, with 11 bases between. DNA of the CDR3: TGTGCCAGCAGTGGGGACCTTAGGAATTCACCCCTCCACTTT. Its translation: CASSGDLRNSPLHF.

This clonotype has only a few counts. This chain links TRBV28 with TRBJ1-1; 7 nucleotides line up with TRBD1. The CDR3 is 15 amino acids. Germline V lookup: CDR1 MDHEN, CDR2 SYDVKM. Trimming removed 6 bases from V and 1 base from J; junction bases left unmatched: 8. The chain's CDR3 is CASSLGGLANTEAFF. CDR3 sequence (DNA): TGTGCCAGCAGCCTAGGGGGCCTGGCGAACACTGAAGCTTTCTTT. Looking up the rest from reference TRBV28 and TRBJ1-1 gives the full variable domain: DVKVTQSSRYLVKRTGEKVFLECVQDMDHENMFWYRQDPGLGLRLIYFSYDVKMKEKGDIPEGYSVSREKKERFSLILESASTNQTSMYLCASSLGGLANTEAFFGQGTRLTVV.

This clonotype was observed a few times. The DNA of the CDR3 is TGTGCCAGCAGCTACGGGAGGGGGGCTAACGAGCAGTACTTC. It translates to CASSYGRGANEQYF. This chain connects TRBV7-2 to TRBJ2-7; 8 nucleotides match TRBD2. Germline V gives CDR1 SGHTA, CDR2 FQGNSA. The V gene end was trimmed by 4 bases and the J gene end by 5 bases; junction bases not matched to a gene: 7. The CDR3 is 14 amino acids. Full variable domain (remainder filled in from reference TRBV7-2 and TRBJ2-7): GAGVSQSPSNKVTEKGKDVELRCDPISGHTALYWYRQSLGQGLEFLIYFQGNSAPDKSGLPSDRFSAERTGGSVSTLTIQRTQQEDSAVYLCASSYGRGANEQYFGPGTRLTVT.

This clonotype was recorded a few times. This sequence joins TRBV29-1 and TRBJ2-7; D remains unclear. The CDR3 runs 14 residues. Germline V gene data show CDR1 as SQVTM and CDR2 as ANQGSEA. Trimming took 7 bases from V and 2 from J, leaving 18 bases between them. The DNA of the CDR3 is TGCAGCGCGCGCCCTATCCCAAGGCCCTACGAGCAGTACTTC. The encoded protein is CSARPIPRPYEQYF.

The sample holds a few counts of this clonotype. The chain recombines TRBV20-1 with TRBJ2-1; tentatively, D is TRBD1 (6 bases). The CDR3 sequence is 12 residues long. Germline CDR1 and CDR2: DFQATT and SNEGSKA (reference sequence). Trimming removed 4 bases at V and 7 bases at J, with 11 bases between. The CDR3 reads CSAIQGGNEQFF. DNA of the CDR3: TGCAGTGCTATACAGGGCGGGAATGAGCAGTTCTTC.

The J gene is TRBJ2-3, the V gene TRBV19; 9 bases fit TRBD2. The CDR3 consists of 15 residues. With V trimmed by 8 bases and J by 4 bases, 10 bases remained unmatched. CDR1 and CDR2 (germline): LNHDA, SQIVND (reference sequence). In DNA form, the CDR3 reads TGTGCCAGTGGGCTAGCGGGGAAGTCTTCAGATACGCAGTATTTT. The encoded protein is CASGLAGKSSDTQYF.

The chain combines TRBV9 with TRBJ2-5; possible D gene TRBD1, 5 bases. The length of the CDR3 is 14 residues. Germline V gene lookup returns CDR1 SGDLS and CDR2 YYNGEE. The V gene lost 2 bases and the J gene lost 1 base, with 9 bases spanning the gap. The CDR3 DNA reads TGTGCCAGCAGCGTCATAGACAGCCAAGAGACCCAGTACTTC. It codes for CASSVIDSQETQYF.

This rearrangement joins TRBV5-1 to TRBJ2-7; possible D gene TRBD1, 6 bases. V dropped 5 bases and J dropped 7 bases, with 13 bases sitting between them. The V gene's germline CDR1 is SGHRS and CDR2 YFSETQ. The CDR3 length is 12 residues. Here the CDR3 DNA reads TGCGCCAGCAGTCGCAGGGGAGATGAGCAGTACTTC. Protein product: CASSRRGDEQYF.